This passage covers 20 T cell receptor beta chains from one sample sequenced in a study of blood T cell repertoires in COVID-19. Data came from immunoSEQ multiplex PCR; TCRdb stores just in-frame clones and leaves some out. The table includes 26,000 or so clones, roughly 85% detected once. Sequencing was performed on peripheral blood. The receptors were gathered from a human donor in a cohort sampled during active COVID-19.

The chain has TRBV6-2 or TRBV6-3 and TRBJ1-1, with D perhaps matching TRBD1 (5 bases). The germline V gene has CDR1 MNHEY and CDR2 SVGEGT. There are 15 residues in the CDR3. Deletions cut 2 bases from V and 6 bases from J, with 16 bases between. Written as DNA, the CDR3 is TGTGCCAGCAGTTACGGGGATAGGGGTTGGTCTGAAGCTTTCTTT. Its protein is CASSYGDRGWSEAFF.

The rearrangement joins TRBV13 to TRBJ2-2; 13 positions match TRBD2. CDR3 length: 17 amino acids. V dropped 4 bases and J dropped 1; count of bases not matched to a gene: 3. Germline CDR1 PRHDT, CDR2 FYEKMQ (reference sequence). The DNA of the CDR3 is TGTGCCAGCAGCTCAGGACTAGCGGGAGTGAACACCGGGGAGCTGTTTTTT. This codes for CASSSGLAGVNTGELFF.

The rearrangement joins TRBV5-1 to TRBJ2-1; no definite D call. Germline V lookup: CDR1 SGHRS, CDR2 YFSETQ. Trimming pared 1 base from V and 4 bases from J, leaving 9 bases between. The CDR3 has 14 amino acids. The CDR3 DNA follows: TGCGCCAGCAGCTTGTTGGGCCGATACAATGAGCAGTTCTTC. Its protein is CASSLLGRYNEQFF.

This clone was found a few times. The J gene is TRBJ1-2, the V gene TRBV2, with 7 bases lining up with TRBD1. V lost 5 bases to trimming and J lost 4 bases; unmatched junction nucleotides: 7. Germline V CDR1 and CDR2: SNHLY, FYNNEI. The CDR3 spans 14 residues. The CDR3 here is CASSIGQEGYGYTF. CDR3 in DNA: TGTGCCAGCAGTATAGGACAGGAGGGCTATGGCTACACCTTC.

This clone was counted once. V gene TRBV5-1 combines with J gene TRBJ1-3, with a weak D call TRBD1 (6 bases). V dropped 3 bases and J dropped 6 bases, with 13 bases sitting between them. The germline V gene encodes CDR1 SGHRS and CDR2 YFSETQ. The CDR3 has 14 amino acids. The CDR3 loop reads CASSYDRRVNTIYF. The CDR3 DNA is TGCGCCAGCAGCTACGACAGGCGGGTAAACACCATATATTTT.

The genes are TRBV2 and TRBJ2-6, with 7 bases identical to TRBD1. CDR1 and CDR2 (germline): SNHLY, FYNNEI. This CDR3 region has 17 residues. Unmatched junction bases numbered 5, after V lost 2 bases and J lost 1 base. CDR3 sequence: CASSERGTASGANVLTF. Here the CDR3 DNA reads TGTGCCAGCAGTGAAAGGGGGACAGCATCTGGGGCCAACGTCCTGACTTTC.

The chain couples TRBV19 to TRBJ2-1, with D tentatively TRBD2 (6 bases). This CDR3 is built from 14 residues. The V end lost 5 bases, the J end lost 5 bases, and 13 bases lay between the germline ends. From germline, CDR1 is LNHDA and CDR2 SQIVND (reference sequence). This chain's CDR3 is CASSLAGGNNEQFF. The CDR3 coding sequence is TGTGCCAGTAGTCTAGCAGGAGGGAACAATGAGCAGTTCTTC.

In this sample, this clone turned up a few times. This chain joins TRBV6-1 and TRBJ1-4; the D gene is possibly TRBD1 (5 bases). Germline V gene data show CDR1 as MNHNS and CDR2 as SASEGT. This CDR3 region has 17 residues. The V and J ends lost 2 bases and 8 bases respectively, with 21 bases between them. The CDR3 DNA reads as TGTGCCAGCAGTGAACTCCCCTCGGGGGGTAGGAGGGAAAAACTGTTTTTT. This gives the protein CASSELPSGGRREKLFF.

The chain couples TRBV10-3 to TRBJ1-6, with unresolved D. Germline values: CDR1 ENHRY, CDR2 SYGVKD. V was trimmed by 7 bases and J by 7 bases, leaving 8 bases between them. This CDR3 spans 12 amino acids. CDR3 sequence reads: CAITGGNSPLHF. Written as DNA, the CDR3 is TGTGCCATCACCGGAGGGAATTCACCCCTCCACTTT.

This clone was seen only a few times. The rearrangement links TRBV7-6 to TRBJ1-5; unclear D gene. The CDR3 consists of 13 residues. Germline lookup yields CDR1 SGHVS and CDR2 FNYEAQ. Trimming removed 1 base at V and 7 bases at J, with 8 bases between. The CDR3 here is CASSLEREQPQHF. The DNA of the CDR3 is TGTGCCAGCAGCTTAGAACGTGAGCAGCCCCAGCATTTT. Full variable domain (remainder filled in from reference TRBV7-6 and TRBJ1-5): GAGVSQSPRYKVTKRGQDVALRCDPISGHVSLYWYRQALGQGPEFLTYFNYEAQQDKSGLPNDRFSAERPEGSISTLTIQRTEQRDSAMYRCASSLEREQPQHFGDGTRLSIL.

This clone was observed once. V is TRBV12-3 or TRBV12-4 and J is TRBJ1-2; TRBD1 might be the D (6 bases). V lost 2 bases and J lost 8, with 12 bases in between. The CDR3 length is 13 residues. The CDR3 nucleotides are TGTGCCAGCAGTTTAAGTGGGGGGGGCGGCTACACCTTC. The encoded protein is CASSLSGGGGYTF.

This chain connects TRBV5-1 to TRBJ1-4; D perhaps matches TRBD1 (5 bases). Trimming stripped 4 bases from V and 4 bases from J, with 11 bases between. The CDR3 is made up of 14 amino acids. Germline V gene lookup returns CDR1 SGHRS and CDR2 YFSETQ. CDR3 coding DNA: TGCGCCAGCAGCCTAGGGGCCCTTAATGAAAAACTGTTTTTT. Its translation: CASSLGALNEKLFF.

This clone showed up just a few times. In DNA, the CDR3 is TGTGCCAGCAGTTACTCGGGGCTAGCGGGAGTCTACAATGAGCAGTTCTTC. This codes for CASSYSGLAGVYNEQFF. V and J are TRBV6-2 or TRBV6-3 and TRBJ2-1, with TRBD2 identical over 10 bases. Germline V gene sequence: CDR1 MNHEY, CDR2 SVGEGT. V shed 0 bases, J shed 3 bases, and the junction held 5 bases outside the gene matches. The CDR3 is 17 residues long.

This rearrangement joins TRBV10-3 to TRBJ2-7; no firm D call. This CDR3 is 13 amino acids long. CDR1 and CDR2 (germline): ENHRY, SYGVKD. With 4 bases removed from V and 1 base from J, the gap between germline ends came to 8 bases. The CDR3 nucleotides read TGTGCCATCAGTGGGTCCAATTCCTACGAGCAGTACTTC. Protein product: CAISGSNSYEQYF.

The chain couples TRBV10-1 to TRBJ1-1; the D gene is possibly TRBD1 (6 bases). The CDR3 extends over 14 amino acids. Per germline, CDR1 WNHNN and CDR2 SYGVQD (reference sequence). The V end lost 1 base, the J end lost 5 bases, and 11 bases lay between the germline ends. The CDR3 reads CASSEYREKTEAFF. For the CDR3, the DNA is TGCGCCAGCAGTGAGTACAGGGAGAAAACTGAAGCTTTCTTT.

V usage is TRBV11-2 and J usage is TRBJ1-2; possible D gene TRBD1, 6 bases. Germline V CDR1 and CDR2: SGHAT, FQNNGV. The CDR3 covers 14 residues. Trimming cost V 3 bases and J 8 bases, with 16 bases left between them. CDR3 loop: CASSLDPTRGGYTF. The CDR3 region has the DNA TGTGCCAGCAGCTTGGACCCAACCAGGGGCGGCTACACCTTC.

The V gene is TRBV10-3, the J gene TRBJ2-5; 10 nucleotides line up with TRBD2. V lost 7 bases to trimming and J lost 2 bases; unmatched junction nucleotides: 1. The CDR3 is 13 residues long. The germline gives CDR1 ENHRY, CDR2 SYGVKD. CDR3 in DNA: TGTGCCATCAAACTAGCGGGGCAAGAGACCCAGTACTTC. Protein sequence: CAIKLAGQETQYF.

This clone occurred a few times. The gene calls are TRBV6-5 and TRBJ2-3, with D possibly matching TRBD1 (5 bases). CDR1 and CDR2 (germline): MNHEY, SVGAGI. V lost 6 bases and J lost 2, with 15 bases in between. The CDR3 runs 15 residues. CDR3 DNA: TGTGCCAGCAGCCATCAGGGATTTCTCACAGATACGCAGTATTTT. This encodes CASSHQGFLTDTQYF.

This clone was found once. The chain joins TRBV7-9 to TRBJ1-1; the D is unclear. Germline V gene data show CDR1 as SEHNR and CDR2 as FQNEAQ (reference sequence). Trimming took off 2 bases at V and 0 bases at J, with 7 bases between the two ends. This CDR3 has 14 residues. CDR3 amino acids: CASSLPGMNTEAFF. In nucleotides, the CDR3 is TGTGCCAGCAGCTTACCGGGTATGAACACTGAAGCTTTCTTT. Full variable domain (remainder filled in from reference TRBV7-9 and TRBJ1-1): DTGVSQNPRHKITKRGQNVTFRCDPISEHNRLYWYRQTLGQGPEFLTYFQNEAQLEKSRLLSDRFSAERPKGSFSTLEIQRTEQGDSAMYLCASSLPGMNTEAFFGQGTRLTVV.

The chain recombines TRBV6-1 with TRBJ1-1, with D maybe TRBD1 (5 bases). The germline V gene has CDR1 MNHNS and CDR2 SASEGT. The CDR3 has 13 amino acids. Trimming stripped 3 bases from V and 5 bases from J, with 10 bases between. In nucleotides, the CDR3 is TGTGCCAGCAGTGAGGCGGGGGGGACTGAAGCTTTCTTT. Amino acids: CASSEAGGTEAFF.